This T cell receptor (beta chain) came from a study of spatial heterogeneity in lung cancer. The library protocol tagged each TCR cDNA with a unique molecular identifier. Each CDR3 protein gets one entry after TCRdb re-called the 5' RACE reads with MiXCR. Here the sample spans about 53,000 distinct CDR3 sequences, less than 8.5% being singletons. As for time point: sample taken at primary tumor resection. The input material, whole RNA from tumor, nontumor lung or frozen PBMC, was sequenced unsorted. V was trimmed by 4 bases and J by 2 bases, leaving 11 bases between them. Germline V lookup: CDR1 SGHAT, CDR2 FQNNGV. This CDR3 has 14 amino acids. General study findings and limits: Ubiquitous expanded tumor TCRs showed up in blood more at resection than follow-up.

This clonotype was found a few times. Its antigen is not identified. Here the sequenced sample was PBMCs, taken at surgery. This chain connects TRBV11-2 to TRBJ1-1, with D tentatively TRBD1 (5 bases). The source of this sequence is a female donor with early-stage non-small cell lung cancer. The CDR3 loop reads CASSYSGGNTEAFF. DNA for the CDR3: TGTGCCAGCAGCTACAGTGGGGGAAACACTGAAGCTTTCTTT.